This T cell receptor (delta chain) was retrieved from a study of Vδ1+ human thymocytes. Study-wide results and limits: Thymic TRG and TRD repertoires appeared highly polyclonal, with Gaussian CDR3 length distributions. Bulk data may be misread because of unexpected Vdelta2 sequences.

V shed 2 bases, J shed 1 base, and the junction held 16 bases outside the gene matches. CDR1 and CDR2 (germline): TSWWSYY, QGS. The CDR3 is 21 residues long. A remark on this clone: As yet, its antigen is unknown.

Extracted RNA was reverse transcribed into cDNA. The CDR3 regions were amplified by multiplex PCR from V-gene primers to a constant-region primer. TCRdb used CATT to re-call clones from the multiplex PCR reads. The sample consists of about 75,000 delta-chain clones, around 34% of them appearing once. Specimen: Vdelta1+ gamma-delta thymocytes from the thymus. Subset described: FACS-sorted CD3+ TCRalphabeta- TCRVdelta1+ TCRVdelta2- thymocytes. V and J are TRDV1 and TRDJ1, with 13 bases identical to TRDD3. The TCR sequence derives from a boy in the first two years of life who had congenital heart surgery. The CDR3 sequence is CALGEFPLRNWGIRGTDKLIF. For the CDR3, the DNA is TGTGCTCTTGGGGAATTTCCCCTACGCAACTGGGGGATACGAGGCACCGATAAACTCATCTTT.